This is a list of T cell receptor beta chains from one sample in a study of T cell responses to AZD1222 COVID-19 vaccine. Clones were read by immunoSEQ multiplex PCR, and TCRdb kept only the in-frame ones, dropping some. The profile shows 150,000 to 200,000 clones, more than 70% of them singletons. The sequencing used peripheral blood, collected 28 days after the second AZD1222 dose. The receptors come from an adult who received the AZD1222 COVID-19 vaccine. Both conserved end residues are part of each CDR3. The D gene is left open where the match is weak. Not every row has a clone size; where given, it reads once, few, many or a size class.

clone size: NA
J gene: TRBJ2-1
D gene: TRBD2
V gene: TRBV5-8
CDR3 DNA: TGTGCCAGCAGCTTGGGGGGGACTAGCGATTACAATGAGCAGTTCTTC
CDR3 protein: CASSLGGTSDYNEQFF

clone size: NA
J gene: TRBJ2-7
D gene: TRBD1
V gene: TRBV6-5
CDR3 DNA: TGTGCCAGCAGTTATCTCGGGACAGGCCGCTCCTACGAGCAGTACTTC
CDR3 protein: CASSYLGTGRSYEQYF

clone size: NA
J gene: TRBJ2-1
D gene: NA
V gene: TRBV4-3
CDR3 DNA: TGCGCCAGCAGCCAAGATGTAGGGGAGACGGGAAAGAATGAGCAGTTCTTC
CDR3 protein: CASSQDVGETGKNEQFF

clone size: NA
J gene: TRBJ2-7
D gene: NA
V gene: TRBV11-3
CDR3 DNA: TGTGCCAGCAGCTTAGGGGCCAGGGGCGAGCAGTACTTC
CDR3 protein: CASSLGARGEQYF

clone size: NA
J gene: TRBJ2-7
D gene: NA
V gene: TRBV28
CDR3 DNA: TGTGCCAGCAGTTTCCGCGGGCCACGCTACGAGCAGTACTTC
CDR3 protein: CASSFRGPRYEQYF

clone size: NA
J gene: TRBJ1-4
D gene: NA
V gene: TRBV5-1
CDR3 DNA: TGCGCCAGCAGCTTGACCGGTGAAAAACTGTTTTTT
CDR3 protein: CASSLTGEKLFF

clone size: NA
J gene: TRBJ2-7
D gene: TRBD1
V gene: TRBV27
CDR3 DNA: TGTGCCAGCAGTCGACAGGGGGACTCCTACGAGCAGTACTTC
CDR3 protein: CASSRQGDSYEQYF

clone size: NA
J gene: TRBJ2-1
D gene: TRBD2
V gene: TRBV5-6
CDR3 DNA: TGTGCCAGCAGCTTCCGGACTAGCGGGAGTCGGAATGAGCAGTTCTTC
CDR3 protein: CASSFRTSGSRNEQFF

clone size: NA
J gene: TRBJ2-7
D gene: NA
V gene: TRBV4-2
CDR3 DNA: TGTGCCACCCCCCGTCGTTGGTCCAGGGCCTACGAGCAGTACTTC
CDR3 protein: CATPRRWSRAYEQYF

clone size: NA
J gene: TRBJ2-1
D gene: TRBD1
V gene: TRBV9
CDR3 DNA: TGTGCCAGCAGCCCCCCGGGACAGTCATACAATGAGCAGTTCTTC
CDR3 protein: CASSPPGQSYNEQFF

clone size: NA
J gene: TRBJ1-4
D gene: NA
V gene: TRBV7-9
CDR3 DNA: TGTGCCAGCAGCGGTGGGACTTACGAAAAACTGTTTTTT
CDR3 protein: CASSGGTYEKLFF

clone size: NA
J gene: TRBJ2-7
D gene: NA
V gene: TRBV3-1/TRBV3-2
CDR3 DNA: TGTGCCAGCAGCCGCGGGACAGCTTACGAGCAGTACTTC
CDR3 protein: CASSRGTAYEQYF

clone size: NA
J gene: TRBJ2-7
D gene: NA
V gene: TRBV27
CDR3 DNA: TGTGCCAGCAGTTTGGCAGGGGCCTACGAGCAGTACTTC
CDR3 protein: CASSLAGAYEQYF

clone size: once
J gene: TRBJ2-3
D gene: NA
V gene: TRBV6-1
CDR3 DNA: TGTGCCAGCAGTGAACCCCTAGCGACTAGCACAGATACGCAGTATTTT
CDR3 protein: CASSEPLATSTDTQYF

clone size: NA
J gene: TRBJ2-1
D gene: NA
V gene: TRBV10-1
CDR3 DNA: TGCGCCAGCAGGCTTAGGACCAGGTCGGGTGAGCAGTTCTTC
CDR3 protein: CASRLRTRSGEQFF

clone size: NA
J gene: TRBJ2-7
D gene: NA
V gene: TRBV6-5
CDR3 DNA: TGTGCCAGCAGTTACTCGACTAAAGGGGGGGAGCAGTACTTC
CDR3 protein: CASSYSTKGGEQYF

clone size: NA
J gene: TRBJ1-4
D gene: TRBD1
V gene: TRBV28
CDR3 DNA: TGTGCCAGCGCAATTACAGGGGGCGATGAAAAACTGTTTTTT
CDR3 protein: CASAITGGDEKLFF

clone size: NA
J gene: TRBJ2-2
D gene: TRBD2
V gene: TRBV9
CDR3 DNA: TGTGCCAGCAGCGTAGATGGGGCAGCGGGGCCGCGCGGGGAGCTGTTTTTT
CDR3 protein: CASSVDGAAGPRGELFF

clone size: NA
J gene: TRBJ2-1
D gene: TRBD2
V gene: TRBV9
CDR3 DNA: TGTGCCAGCAGCGTAGGCGGGAGAACCCACAATGAGCAGTTCTTC
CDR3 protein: CASSVGGRTHNEQFF

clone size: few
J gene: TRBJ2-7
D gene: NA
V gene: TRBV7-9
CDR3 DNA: TGTGCCAGCAGCCGCACGGAAGGGATCTACGAGCAGTACTTC
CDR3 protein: CASSRTEGIYEQYF

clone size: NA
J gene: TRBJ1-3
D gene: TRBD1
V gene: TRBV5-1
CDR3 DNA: TGCGCCAGCAGCTCTCAGGGGGAAGGTGGAAACACCATATATTTT
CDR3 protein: CASSSQGEGGNTIYF

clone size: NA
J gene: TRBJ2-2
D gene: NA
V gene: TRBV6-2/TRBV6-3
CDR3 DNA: TGTGCCAGCAGTTACCAGGGAATCGCGGGGGAGCTGTTTTTT
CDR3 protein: CASSYQGIAGELFF

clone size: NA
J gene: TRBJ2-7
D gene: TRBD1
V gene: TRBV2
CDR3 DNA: TGTGCCAGCAGTGTTGACAGGGGGCACGAGCAGTACTTC
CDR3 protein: CASSVDRGHEQYF

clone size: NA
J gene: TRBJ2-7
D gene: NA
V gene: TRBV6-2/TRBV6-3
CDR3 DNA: TGTGCCAGCAGTTACTCGATTGCGAACTCCTACGAGCAGTACTTC
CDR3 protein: CASSYSIANSYEQYF

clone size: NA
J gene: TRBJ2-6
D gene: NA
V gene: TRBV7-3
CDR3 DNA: TGTGCCAGCAGCTTAAACAGGGCTGGGGCCAACGTCCTGACTTTC
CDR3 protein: CASSLNRAGANVLTF

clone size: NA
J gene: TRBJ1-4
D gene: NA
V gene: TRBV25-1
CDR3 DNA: TGTGCCAGCAGTGCCTTAGGGGCGCTTAATGAAAAACTGTTTTTT
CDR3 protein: CASSALGALNEKLFF

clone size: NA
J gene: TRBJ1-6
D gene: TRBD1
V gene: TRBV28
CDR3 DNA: TGTGCCAGCAGTATTCTGGGACAGGAGAGCTCCTATAATTCACCCCTCCACTTT
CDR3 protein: CASSILGQESSYNSPLHF

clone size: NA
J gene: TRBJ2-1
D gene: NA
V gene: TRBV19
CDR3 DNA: TGTGCCAGTAGTATCAACCGTTTTGATGAGCAGTTCTTC
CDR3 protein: CASSINRFDEQFF

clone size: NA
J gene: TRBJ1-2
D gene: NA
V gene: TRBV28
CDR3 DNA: TGTGCCAGCAGTTGGAGGGCCGGTGAGGGCTACACCTTC
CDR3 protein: CASSWRAGEGYTF

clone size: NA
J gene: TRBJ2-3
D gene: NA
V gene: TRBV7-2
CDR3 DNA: TGTGCCAGCAGCCGGCGGGGAGCAGGGCAGTATTTT
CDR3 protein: CASSRRGAGQYF

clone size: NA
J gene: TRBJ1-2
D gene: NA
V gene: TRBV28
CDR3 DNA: TGTGCCAGCAGTTTTCTAGCCGGCTACACCTTC
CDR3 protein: CASSFLAGYTF

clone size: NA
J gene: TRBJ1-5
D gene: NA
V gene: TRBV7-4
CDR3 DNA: TGTGCCAGCAGCTTGGAGGGCGGCAGGCGGTATAGCAATCAGCCCCAGCATTTT
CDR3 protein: CASSLEGGRRYSNQPQHF

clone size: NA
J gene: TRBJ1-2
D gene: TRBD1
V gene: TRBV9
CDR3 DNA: TGTGCCAGCGGCGGCCAGGGGGTGGGTGGCTACACCTTC
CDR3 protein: CASGGQGVGGYTF

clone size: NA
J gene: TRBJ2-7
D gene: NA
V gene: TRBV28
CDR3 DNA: TGTGCCAGCAGCGGGGGAACCTACGAGCAGTACTTC
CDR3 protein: CASSGGTYEQYF

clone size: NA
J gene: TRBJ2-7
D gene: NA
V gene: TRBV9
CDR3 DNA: TGTGCCAGCAGCGTTGAACAGACTCCCTCCTACGAGCAGTACTTC
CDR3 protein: CASSVEQTPSYEQYF

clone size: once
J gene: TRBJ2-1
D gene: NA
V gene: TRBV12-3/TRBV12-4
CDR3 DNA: TGTGCCAGCAGTTTATCTAGCAATGAGCAGTTCTTC
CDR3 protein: CASSLSSNEQFF

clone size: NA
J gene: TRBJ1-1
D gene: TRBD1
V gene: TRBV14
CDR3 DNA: TGTGCCAGCAGTCAGAGGACAGGGTTTAACACTGAAGCTTTCTTT
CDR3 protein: CASSQRTGFNTEAFF

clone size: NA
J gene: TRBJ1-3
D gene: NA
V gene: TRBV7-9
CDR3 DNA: TGTGCCAGCAGCTTAAGGGGGACCACTGGAAACACCATATATTTT
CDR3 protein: CASSLRGTTGNTIYF

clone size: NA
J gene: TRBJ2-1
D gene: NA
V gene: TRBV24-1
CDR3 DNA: TGTGCCACCAGTGATCAATGGGGAGAGCAGTTCTTC
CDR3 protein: CATSDQWGEQFF

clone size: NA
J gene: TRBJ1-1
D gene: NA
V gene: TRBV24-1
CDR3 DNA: TGTGCCACCAGTGATGGACCGGGGGTGGAAGCTTTCTTT
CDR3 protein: CATSDGPGVEAFF

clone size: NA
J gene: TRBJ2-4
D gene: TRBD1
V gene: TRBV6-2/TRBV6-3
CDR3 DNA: TGTGCCAGCAGTCAGACCTTAAGGACAGGACTAGCCAAAAACATTCAGTACTTC
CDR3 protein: CASSQTLRTGLAKNIQYF

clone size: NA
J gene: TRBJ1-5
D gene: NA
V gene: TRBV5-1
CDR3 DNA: TGCGCCAGCAGCTTAACAGGTAATAGCAATCAGCCCCAGCATTTT
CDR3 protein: CASSLTGNSNQPQHF

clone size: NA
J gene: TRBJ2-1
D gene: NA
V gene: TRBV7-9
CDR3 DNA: TGTGCCAGCAGCTTGGGGACGTACAATGAGCAGTTCTTC
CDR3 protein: CASSLGTYNEQFF

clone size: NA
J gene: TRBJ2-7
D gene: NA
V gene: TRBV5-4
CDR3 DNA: TGTGCCAGCAGACCAGTGGGGGTAGGAGAGCAGTACTTC
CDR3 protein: CASRPVGVGEQYF

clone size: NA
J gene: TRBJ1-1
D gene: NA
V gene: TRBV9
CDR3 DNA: TGTGCCAGCAGCAAGGGGGGGGCCTGGTCAGCTTTCTTT
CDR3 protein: CASSKGGAWSAFF

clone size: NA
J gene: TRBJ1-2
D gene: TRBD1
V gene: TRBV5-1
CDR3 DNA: TGCGCCAGCAGCCCCGGGACAGGTGGGGAGTACTATGGCTACACCTTC
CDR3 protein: CASSPGTGGEYYGYTF

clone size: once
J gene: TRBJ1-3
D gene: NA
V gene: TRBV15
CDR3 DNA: TGTGCCACCACCTCAGGGAATGGAAACACCATATATTTT
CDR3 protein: CATTSGNGNTIYF

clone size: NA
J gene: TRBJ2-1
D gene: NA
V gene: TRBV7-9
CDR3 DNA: TGTGCCAGCACCCCAGGGGGGCCGGATGAGCAGTTCTTC
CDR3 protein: CASTPGGPDEQFF

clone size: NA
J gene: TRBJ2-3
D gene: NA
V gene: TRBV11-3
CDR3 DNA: TGTGCCAGCAGCTTACGCTCCGGGACCGGCACAGATACGCAGTATTTT
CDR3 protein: CASSLRSGTGTDTQYF

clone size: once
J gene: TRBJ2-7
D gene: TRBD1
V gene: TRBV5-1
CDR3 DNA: TGCGCCAGCAGCTTGGGGGACAGAAAGTACGAGCAGTACTTC
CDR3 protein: CASSLGDRKYEQYF

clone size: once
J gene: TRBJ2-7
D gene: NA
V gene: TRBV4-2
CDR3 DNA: TGTGCCAGCACCACCCGTGGGGGGCGCGGCGAGCAGTACTTC
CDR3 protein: CASTTRGGRGEQYF

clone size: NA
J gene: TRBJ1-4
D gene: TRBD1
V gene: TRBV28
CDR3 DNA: TGTGCCAGCACCTTTCGGACAGGGGGCACTGAAAAACTGTTTTTT
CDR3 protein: CASTFRTGGTEKLFF

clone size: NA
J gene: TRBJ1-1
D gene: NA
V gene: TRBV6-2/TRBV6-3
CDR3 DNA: TGTGCCAGCAGTCAAAGGAACACTGAAGCTTTCTTT
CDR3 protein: CASSQRNTEAFF

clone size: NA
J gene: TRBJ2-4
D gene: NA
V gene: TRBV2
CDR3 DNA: TGTGCCAGCAGTGAAACCCCGGGGGCAGGGAACATTCAGTACTTC
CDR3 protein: CASSETPGAGNIQYF

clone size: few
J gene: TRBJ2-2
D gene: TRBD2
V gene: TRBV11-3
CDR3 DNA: TGTGCCAGCAGCCTAGGGAGGGGATCGAACACCGGGGAGCTGTTTTTT
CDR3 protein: CASSLGRGSNTGELFF